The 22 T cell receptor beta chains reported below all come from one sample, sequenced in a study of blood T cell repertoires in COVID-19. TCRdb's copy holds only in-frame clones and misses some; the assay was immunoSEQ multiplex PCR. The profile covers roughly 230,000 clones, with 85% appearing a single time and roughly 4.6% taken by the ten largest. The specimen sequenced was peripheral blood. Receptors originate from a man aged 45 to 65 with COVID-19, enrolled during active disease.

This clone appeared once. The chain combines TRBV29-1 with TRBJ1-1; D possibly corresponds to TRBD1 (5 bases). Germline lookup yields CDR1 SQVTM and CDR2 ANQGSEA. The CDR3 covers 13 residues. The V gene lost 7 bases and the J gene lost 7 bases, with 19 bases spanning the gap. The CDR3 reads CSAEGQGGVEAFF. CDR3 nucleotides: TGCAGCGCCGAGGGTCAGGGCGGGGTTGAAGCTTTCTTT. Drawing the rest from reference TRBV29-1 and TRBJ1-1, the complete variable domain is SAVISQKPSRDICQRGTSLTIQCQVDSQVTMMFWYRQQPGQSLTLIATANQGSEATYESGFVIDKFPISRPNLTFSTLTVSNMSPEDSSIYLCSAEGQGGVEAFFGQGTRLTVV.

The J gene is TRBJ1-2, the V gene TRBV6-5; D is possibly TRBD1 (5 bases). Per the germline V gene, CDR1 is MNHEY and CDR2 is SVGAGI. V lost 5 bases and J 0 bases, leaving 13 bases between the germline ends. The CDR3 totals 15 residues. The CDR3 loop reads CASSLSGTANYGYTF. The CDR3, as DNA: TGTGCCAGCAGTCTTTCCGGGACTGCTAACTATGGCTACACCTTC.

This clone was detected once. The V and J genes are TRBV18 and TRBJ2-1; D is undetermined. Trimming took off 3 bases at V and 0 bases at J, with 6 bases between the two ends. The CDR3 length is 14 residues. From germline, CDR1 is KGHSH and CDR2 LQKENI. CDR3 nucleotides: TGTGCCAGCTCACCCCAAAACTCCTACAATGAGCAGTTCTTC. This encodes CASSPQNSYNEQFF.

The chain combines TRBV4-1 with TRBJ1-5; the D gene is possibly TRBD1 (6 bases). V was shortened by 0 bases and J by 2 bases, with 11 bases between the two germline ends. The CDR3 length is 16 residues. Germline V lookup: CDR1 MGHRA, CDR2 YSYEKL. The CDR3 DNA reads TGCGCCAGCAGCCAAGAAGTAACAGGGCGCAATCAGCCCCAGCATTTT. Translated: CASSQEVTGRNQPQHF.

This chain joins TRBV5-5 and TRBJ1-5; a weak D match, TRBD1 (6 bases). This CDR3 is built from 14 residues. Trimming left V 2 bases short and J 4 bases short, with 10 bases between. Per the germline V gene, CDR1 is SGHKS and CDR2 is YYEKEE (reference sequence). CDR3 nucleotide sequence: TGTGCCAGCAGCTTAAGGGGGGGGAATCAGCCCCAGCATTTT. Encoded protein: CASSLRGGNQPQHF.

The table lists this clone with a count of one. CDR3: CASSYPGGTGGEKLFF. Here the CDR3 DNA reads TGTGCCAGCAGCTACCCAGGAGGGACAGGGGGTGAAAAACTGTTTTTT. The V gene is TRBV5-8, the J gene TRBJ1-4, with 11 bases fitting TRBD1. This CDR3 is 16 amino acids long. Trimming removed 3 bases from V and 7 bases from J; junction bases left unmatched: 8. CDR1 is SGHTS, CDR2 YDEGEE, per germline.

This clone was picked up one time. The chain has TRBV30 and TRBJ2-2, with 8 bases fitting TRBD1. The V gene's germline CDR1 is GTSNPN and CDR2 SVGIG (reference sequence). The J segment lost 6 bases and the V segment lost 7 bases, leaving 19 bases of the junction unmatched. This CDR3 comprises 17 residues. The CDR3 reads CASDRGHMPRVSGELFF. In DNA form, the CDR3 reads TGTGCCTCTGACAGGGGACACATGCCGCGAGTGTCCGGGGAGCTGTTTTTT.

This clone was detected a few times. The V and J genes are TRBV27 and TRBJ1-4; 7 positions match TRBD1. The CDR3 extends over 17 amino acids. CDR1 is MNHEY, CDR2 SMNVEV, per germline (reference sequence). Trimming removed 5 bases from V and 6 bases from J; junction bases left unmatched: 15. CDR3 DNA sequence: TGTGCCAGCAGTCCATATGGGACAGATTACGGGTATGAAAAACTGTTTTTT. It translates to CASSPYGTDYGYEKLFF. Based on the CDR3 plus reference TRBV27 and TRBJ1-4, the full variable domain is EAQVTQNPRYLITVTGKKLTVTCSQNMNHEYMSWYRQDPGLGLRQIYYSMNVEVTDKGDVPEGYKVSRKEKRNFPLILESPSPNQTSLYFCASSPYGTDYGYEKLFFGSGTQLSVL.

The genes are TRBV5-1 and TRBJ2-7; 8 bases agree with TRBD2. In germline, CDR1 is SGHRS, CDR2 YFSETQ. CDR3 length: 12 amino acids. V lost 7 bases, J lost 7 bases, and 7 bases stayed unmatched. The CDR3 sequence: CASAPSGGEQYF. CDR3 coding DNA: TGCGCCAGCGCGCCAAGCGGGGGAGAGCAGTACTTC.

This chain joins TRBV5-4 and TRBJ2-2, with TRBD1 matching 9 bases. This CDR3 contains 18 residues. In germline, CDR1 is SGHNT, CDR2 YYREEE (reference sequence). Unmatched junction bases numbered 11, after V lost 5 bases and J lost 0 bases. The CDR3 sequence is CASSPGQGRGPNTGELFF. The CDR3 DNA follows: TGTGCCAGCAGTCCCGGACAGGGGCGGGGGCCGAACACCGGGGAGCTGTTTTTT.

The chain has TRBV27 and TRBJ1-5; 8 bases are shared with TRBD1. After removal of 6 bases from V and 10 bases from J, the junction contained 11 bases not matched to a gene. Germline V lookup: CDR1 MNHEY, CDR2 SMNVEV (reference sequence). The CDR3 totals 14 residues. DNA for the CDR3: TGTGCCAGCAGCGACAGGGGACCTCGGGGACCCCAGCATTTT. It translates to CASSDRGPRGPQHF.

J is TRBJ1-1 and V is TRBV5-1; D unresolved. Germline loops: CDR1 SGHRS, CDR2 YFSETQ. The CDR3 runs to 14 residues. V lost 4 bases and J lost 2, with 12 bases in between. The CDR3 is CASSVTAGNTEAFF. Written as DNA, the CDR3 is TGCGCCAGCAGCGTTACAGCGGGAAACACTGAAGCTTTCTTT.

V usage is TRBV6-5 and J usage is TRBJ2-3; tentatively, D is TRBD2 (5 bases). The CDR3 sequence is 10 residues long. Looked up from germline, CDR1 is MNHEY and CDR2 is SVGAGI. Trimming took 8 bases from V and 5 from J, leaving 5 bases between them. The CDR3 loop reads CASAGDTQYF. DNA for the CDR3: TGTGCCAGCGCGGGAGATACGCAGTATTTT.

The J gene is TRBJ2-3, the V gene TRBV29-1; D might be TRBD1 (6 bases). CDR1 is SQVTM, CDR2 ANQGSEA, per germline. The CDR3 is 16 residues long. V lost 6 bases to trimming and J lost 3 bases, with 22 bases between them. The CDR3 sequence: CSVRGGQHLRTDTQYF. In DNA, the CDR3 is TGCAGCGTCCGGGGCGGACAGCACCTTAGGACAGATACGCAGTATTTT.

The CDR3 here is CASSLGGRGGTDTQYF. The CDR3 DNA reads TGTGCCAGCAGCTTGGGAGGACGGGGGGGCACAGATACGCAGTATTTT. The chain combines TRBV5-4 with TRBJ2-3, with 7 positions matching TRBD2. The CDR3 has 16 residues. Germline V gives CDR1 SGHNT, CDR2 YYREEE (reference sequence). The V and J ends lost 0 bases and 1 base, in that order; junction bases with no gene match: 5.

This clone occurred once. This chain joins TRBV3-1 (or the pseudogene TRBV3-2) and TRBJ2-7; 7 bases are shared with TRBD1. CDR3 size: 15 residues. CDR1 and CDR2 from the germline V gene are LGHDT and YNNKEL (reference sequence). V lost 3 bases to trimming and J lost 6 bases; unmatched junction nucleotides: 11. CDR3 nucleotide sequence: TGTGCCAGCAGCCAGACAGGGAAATTCGTTGGCGAGCAGTACTTC. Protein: CASSQTGKFVGEQYF.

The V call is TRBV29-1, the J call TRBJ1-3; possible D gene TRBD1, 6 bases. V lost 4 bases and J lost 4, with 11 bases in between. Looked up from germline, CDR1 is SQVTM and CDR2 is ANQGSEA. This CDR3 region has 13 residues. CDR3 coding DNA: TGCAGCGTTGTCCCCAGGGGCGGAAACACCATATATTTT. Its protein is CSVVPRGGNTIYF.

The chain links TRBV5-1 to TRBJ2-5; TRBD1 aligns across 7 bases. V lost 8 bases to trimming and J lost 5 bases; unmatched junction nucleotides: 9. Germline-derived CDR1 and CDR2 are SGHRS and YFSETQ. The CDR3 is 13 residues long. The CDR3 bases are TGCGCCAGTTCTGACAGGGTCCTGGAGACCCAGTACTTC. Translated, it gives CASSDRVLETQYF.

The CDR3 nucleotides are TGTGCCTGGAGTGGACAGTATAATTCACCCCTCCACTTT. This codes for CAWSGQYNSPLHF. The chain couples TRBV30 to TRBJ1-6, with D possibly matching TRBD1 (5 bases). The CDR3 consists of 13 residues. CDR1 and CDR2 from the germline V gene are GTSNPN and SVGIG (reference sequence). V lost 1 base and J 4 bases, leaving 5 bases between the germline ends.

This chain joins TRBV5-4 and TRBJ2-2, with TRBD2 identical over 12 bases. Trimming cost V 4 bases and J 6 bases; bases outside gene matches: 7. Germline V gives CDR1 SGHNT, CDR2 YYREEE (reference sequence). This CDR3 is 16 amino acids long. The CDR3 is CASSLPSGGAPGELFF. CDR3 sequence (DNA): TGTGCCAGCAGCCTTCCTAGCGGGGGGGCCCCCGGGGAGCTGTTTTTT.

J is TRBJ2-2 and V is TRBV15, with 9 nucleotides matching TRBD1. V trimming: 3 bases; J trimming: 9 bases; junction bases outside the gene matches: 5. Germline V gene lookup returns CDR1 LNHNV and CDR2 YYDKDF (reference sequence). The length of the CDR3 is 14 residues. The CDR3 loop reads CATSREDRGRELFF. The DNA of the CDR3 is TGTGCCACCAGCAGGGAGGACAGGGGCCGGGAGCTGTTTTTT.

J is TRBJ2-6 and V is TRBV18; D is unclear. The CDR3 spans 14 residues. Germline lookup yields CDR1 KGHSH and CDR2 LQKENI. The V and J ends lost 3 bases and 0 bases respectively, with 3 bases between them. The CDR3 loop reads CASSPLSGANVLTF. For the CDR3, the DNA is TGTGCCAGCTCACCCCTCTCTGGGGCCAACGTCCTGACTTTC.